This TCR beta chain was recovered during a study of shared clonotypes between healthy human individuals. Study-wide findings and caveats: An effect of sequencing depth on clonotype sharing among donors was expected.

Free of recent acute infections or vaccinations, the donors were healthy HIV-negative adults. At deep level, the assay was performed. The replicate PCRs on unsorted PBMC were given about 0.3 ug DNA, which is about 30,000 T cell genomes. The method was immunoSEQ multiplex PCR; TCRdb's version includes in-frame clones alone and lacks a portion of them. The sample includes around 500,000 clones, 60% to 80% of them seen just once. Of note for this clone: Its antigen is not identified.

V trimming: 2 bases; J trimming: 2 bases; junction bases outside the gene matches: 0. Germline V gene data show CDR1 as ENHRY and CDR2 as SYGVKD. The CDR3 is 15 amino acids. The TCR sequence derives from a woman aged 40 to 50 in good health. Some clones in this sample may be carry-over from other donors' samples. This chain connects TRBV10-3 to TRBJ1-3, with 10 bases lining up with TRBD1. Sample: PBMCs. CDR3 nucleotides: TGTGCCATCAGTGAGGGGACAGGGGCTGGAAACACCATATATTTT. This sequence encodes CAISEGTGAGNTIYF.